Below are 8 T cell receptor beta chains sequenced from a single sample in a study of tumor-infiltrating lymphocytes in primary liver carcinoma. With a constant-region primer, TCR beta cDNA was made from approximately 520 ng of total RNA. Construction of TCR beta libraries relied on three successive nested multiplex PCR rounds employing slightly modified ARM-PCR. In the first two PCR rounds, TRBV1-TRBV30 forward primers were paired with a C-beta reverse primer, and each round lasted approximately 10 cycles. Using its own MiXCR run on the multiplex PCR reads, TCRdb lists one record per CDR3 protein. The sample has about 23,000 distinct CDR3 sequences; approximately 80% are singletons. Starting material for RNA and DNA co-extraction consisted of about 20-30 mg of unsorted bulk tissue. Sample: liver tumor tissue from sampling region 5. Documented subset: tumor region T5, tumor centre. The receptor set was obtained from a young woman with primary liver carcinoma and hepatitis B virus infection.

About this clonotype: The junction differs from germline at one of its ends, possibly a read error. This chain connects TRBV4-2 to TRBJ2-1; 9 bases are a match to TRBD2. The CDR3 covers 16 residues. The V gene's germline CDR1 is LGHNA and CDR2 YNFKEQ. The CDR3 DNA reads as TGCGCCAACAGCCAAGAGAGCGGGGGGCCCTACAATGAGCAGTTCTTC. Translated: CANSQESGGPYNEQFF.

The gene calls are TRBV11-2 and TRBJ2-7; D perhaps matches TRBD2 (6 bases). Germline V gene lookup returns CDR1 SGHAT and CDR2 FQNNGV. CDR3 length equals 17 residues. V dropped 6 bases and J dropped 2 bases, with 23 bases sitting between them. CDR3 amino acids: CASSNIGGCSWTYEQYF. In DNA, the CDR3 is TGTGCCAGCAGTAACATAGGAGGGTGCTCTTGGACCTACGAGCAGTACTTC.

Of note for this clonotype: The germline gene is not matched at one end of the junction; a read error may be the cause. The V and J genes are TRBV7-9 and TRBJ2-7; no clear D gene. CDR3 length: 15 residues. In germline, CDR1 is SEHNR, CDR2 FQNEAQ (reference sequence). CDR3 nucleotide sequence: TGTGCAAGCAGCCCCTCCGAGACACATGCCTACGAGCAGTACTTC. It codes for CASSPSETHAYEQYF.

Notes on this clonotype: The CDR3 does not end in the conserved phenylalanine or tryptophan, so this is likely a read error. This sequence joins TRBV7-8 and TRBJ2-7; no definite D call. This CDR3 has 18 residues. The germline CDR1 and CDR2 sequences are SGHVS and FQNEAQ. Here the CDR3 reads CASSSGRGRTMSSYEQYI. The DNA of the CDR3 is TGTGCCAGTAGCTCGGGTCGCGGTCGTACTATGAGCTCCTACGAGCAGTACATA.

For this clonotype: The CDR3 ends on some other residue instead of the conserved phenylalanine or tryptophan, so this is likely a read error. No DNA is shown, since the ends of the CDR3 on it are uncertain; the CDR3 is the one TCRdb lists. The V gene is TRBV6-5, the J gene TRBJ2-2; TRBD1, the D gene given by the table, was not confirmed from the DNA. Including both end residues, the CDR3 is 15 amino acids long. In germline, CDR1 is MNHEY, CDR2 SVGAGI. The CDR3 reads CASSPRTGFTEELFI.

This clonotype was picked up a small number of times. The final CDR3 position lacks the conserved phenylalanine or tryptophan, pointing to a likely read error. The chain is built from TRBV10-3 and TRBJ2-7, with a possible D match to TRBD2 (7 bases). V lost 8 bases and J lost 5, with 22 bases in between. Germline V lookup: CDR1 ENHRY, CDR2 SYGVKD. This CDR3 contains 15 residues. The CDR3 sequence is CAIGGADFLTDEQYL. The CDR3, as DNA: TGTGCCATCGGGGGGGCGGACTTCCTTACCGACGAGCAGTACCTC.

The chain joins TRBV5-5 to TRBJ2-1; 8 nucleotides agree with TRBD2. CDR3 size: 15 residues. Germline CDR1 and CDR2: SGHKS and YYEKEE (reference sequence). V was clipped by 1 base and J by 8 bases; unmatched bases: 8. CDR3 coding DNA: TGTGCCAGCAGCTTGATACTAGCGGAGAACGATGAGCAGTTCTTC. This gives the protein CASSLILAENDEQFF.

A note on this clonotype: This clone may be a read error of a much larger clone one base away. V gene TRBV28 combines with J gene TRBJ1-2; 9 bases are shared with TRBD1. Germline CDR1 reads MDHEN; CDR2 reads SYDVKM. The CDR3 has 13 amino acids. Trimming removed 7 bases from V and 6 bases from J; junction bases left unmatched: 6. The CDR3 reads CASNIDRGDGYTF. CDR3 nucleotide sequence: TGTGCCAGCAATATAGACAGGGGGGATGGCTACACCTTC.